These T cell receptor beta chains were read from a single sample in a study of shared clonotypes between healthy human individuals. Only in-frame clones appear in the TCRdb table, and some are missing; sequencing was by immunoSEQ multiplex PCR. The profile shows around 690,000 clones, around 91% of them singletons. The sample comprised memory CD8+ T cells from PBMCs. These receptors came from a man aged 18 to 30 in good health. Some clones in this sample may be carry-over from other donors' samples. Each CDR3 is given with its conserved first and last residue. D genes are given only for firm matches. Only part of the rows carry a size: once, few, many, or a class if the clone is expanded.

clone_size	v_call	j_call	d_call	cdr3_aa	cdr3_nt
.	TRBV7-9	TRBJ1-1	TRBD1	CASSLVGQGGTEAFF	TGTGCCAGCAGCTTAGTGGGGCAGGGGGGTACTGAAGCTTTCTTT
once	TRBV29-1	TRBJ2-7	.	CSATEAGGGTEQYF	TGCAGCGCCACCGAGGCCGGTGGCGGAACCGAGCAGTACTTC
.	TRBV29-1	TRBJ2-7	.	CSVVGQSYEQYF	TGCAGCGTTGTAGGGCAATCCTACGAGCAGTACTTC
once	TRBV5-4	TRBJ2-5	.	CASKRSGVREDETQYF	TGTGCCAGCAAAAGATCGGGAGTCAGGGAGGATGAGACCCAGTACTTC
.	TRBV7-9	TRBJ1-2	TRBD1	CASIHNRGPNYGYTF	TGTGCCAGCATCCACAACAGGGGACCAAACTATGGCTACACCTTC
once	TRBV7-6	TRBJ2-1	TRBD2	CASSLAAGTSLVQFF	TGTGCCAGCAGCTTAGCAGCCGGGACTAGTCTCGTGCAGTTCTTC
.	TRBV25-1	TRBJ2-3	TRBD2	CASSGLLAGVPDTQYF	TGTGCCAGCAGTGGATTACTAGCGGGAGTCCCAGATACGCAGTATTTT
.	TRBV30	TRBJ1-4	.	CAGTFSPTNEKLFF	TGTGCCGGAACCTTTTCCCCAACTAATGAAAAACTGTTTTTT
.	TRBV4-1	TRBJ1-2	TRBD1	CASSQEAGGAYGYTF	TGCGCCAGCAGCCAAGAGGCAGGGGGCGCCTATGGCTACACCTTC
.	TRBV7-3	TRBJ2-7	TRBD2	CASSWTSGMVPRYEQYF	TGTGCCAGCAGCTGGACTAGCGGGATGGTTCCCCGCTACGAGCAGTACTTC
once	TRBV7-6	TRBJ2-7	TRBD2	CASSPGTGLAYEQYF	TGTGCCAGCAGCCCCGGGACGGGACTAGCCTACGAGCAGTACTTC
.	TRBV15	TRBJ2-1	.	CATSRARHEQFF	TGTGCCACCAGCAGAGCCCGCCATGAGCAGTTCTTC
.	TRBV28	TRBJ2-3	.	CASSFTGKNLRTQYF	TGTGCCAGCAGTTTCACCGGGAAGAACCTGAGAACGCAGTATTTT
once	TRBV2	TRBJ2-3	.	CASSHRTDFRRTDTQYF	TGTGCCAGCAGCCATCGGACAGATTTTCGGCGCACAGATACGCAGTATTTT
.	TRBV27	TRBJ2-3	TRBD2	CASSVTSGSADTQYF	TGTGCCAGCAGTGTAACTAGCGGGAGCGCAGATACGCAGTATTTT
.	TRBV18	TRBJ1-1	TRBD1	CASSQGAMNTEAFF	TGTGCCAGCTCCCAGGGGGCCATGAACACTGAAGCTTTCTTT
.	TRBV27	TRBJ1-1	.	CASSSSPRGLHTEAFF	TGTGCCAGCAGTTCCTCACCCCGGGGGCTCCACACTGAAGCTTTCTTT
.	TRBV7-9	TRBJ1-2	.	CATLALKGGNYGYTF	TGTGCCACCCTAGCACTCAAAGGGGGTAACTATGGCTACACCTTC
.	TRBV5-6	TRBJ2-7	TRBD2	CASSLELAGAYEQYF	TGTGCCAGCAGCTTGGAACTAGCGGGGGCCTACGAGCAGTACTTC
.	TRBV6-7	TRBJ1-2	.	CASSYTPAGDTMFGYTF	TGTGCCAGCAGTTACACCCCCGCGGGGGACACGATGTTTGGCTACACCTTC
.	TRBV29-1	TRBJ2-2	.	CSVDGGGNTGELFF	TGCAGCGTTGACGGCGGCGGGAACACCGGGGAGCTGTTTTTT
once	TRBV7-6	TRBJ2-7	TRBD2	CASSLRGAGLTYEQYF	TGTGCCAGCAGCTTACGGGGAGCGGGGTTAACCTACGAGCAGTACTTC
.	TRBV11-2	TRBJ2-1	.	CASSGRGIENSNEQFF	TGTGCCAGCAGCGGGCGAGGTATCGAGAATAGCAATGAGCAGTTCTTC
.	TRBV6-1	TRBJ2-7	TRBD1	CASKPPGGPAHEQYF	TGTGCCAGCAAACCCCCAGGGGGTCCAGCCCACGAGCAGTACTTC
.	TRBV7-9	TRBJ2-3	.	CASSLVKGGRTDTQYF	TGTGCCAGCAGCTTAGTGAAGGGGGGACGGACAGATACGCAGTATTTT
.	TRBV27	TRBJ2-7	TRBD2	CASSLGAGAYEQYF	TGTGCCAGCAGTTTAGGAGCGGGAGCCTACGAGCAGTACTTC
.	TRBV7-9	TRBJ2-7	.	CASSFQVSVRNGEQYF	TGTGCCAGCAGCTTCCAGGTTAGCGTCAGAAACGGCGAGCAGTACTTC
.	TRBV29-1	TRBJ2-1	.	CSVEVYNEQFF	TGCAGCGTTGAGGTATACAATGAGCAGTTCTTC
.	TRBV28	TRBJ1-2	.	CASSLWPADGYTF	TGTGCCAGCAGTTTATGGCCAGCGGATGGCTACACCTTC
once	TRBV27	TRBJ2-1	TRBD2	CASSILPGLAGGEQFF	TGTGCCAGCAGTATTCTTCCGGGACTAGCGGGAGGTGAGCAGTTCTTC
.	TRBV5-5	TRBJ1-1	.	CASSLDSMNTEAFF	TGTGCCAGCAGCTTAGACAGCATGAACACTGAAGCTTTCTTT
.	TRBV28	TRBJ2-7	.	CASGRGTGAYEQYF	TGTGCCAGCGGGAGGGGGACAGGAGCCTACGAGCAGTACTTC
.	TRBV4-1	TRBJ1-3	.	CASSPFFGSGNTIYF	TGCGCCAGCAGCCCCTTTTTCGGCTCTGGAAACACCATATATTTT
few	TRBV5-4	TRBJ1-2	.	CASSKGVVGYTF	TGTGCCAGCAGCAAGGGGGTGGTGGGCTACACCTTC
.	TRBV28	TRBJ1-2	.	CASSTGYGYTF	TGTGCCAGCAGTACCGGATATGGCTACACCTTC
few	TRBV20-1	TRBJ2-2	.	CSALTGAELFF	TGCAGTGCTCTTACGGGGGCGGAGCTGTTTTTT
.	TRBV4-1	TRBJ1-2	TRBD1	CASSQASRTGPYGYTF	TGCGCCAGCAGCCAAGCGTCGAGGACAGGCCCATATGGCTACACCTTC
.	TRBV5-1	TRBJ1-4	TRBD1	CASSLEGGGAWLFF	TGCGCCAGCAGCTTGGAAGGGGGCGGGGCGTGGCTGTTTTTT
once	TRBV4-1	TRBJ1-6	.	CASSQENPGAYNSPLHF	TGCGCCAGCAGCCAAGAGAATCCGGGCGCCTATAATTCACCCCTCCACTTT
.	TRBV10-1	TRBJ2-1	TRBD2	CASSVLAEDNEQFF	TGCGCCAGCAGTGTACTAGCGGAGGACAATGAGCAGTTCTTC
.	TRBV9	TRBJ1-1	.	CASSPGTPEAFF	TGTGCCAGCAGCCCCGGGACCCCTGAAGCTTTCTTT
.	TRBV7-7	TRBJ2-5	.	CASSLNQGLEETQYF	TGTGCCAGCAGCTTAAATCAGGGGTTGGAAGAGACCCAGTACTTC
.	TRBV4-1	TRBJ2-7	TRBD2	CASSQDRLAGREQYF	TGCGCCAGCAGCCAAGACCGACTAGCGGGACGTGAGCAGTACTTC
.	TRBV27	TRBJ2-3	.	CASSFPSEEPPDTQYF	TGTGCCAGCAGTTTCCCCTCGGAGGAACCCCCAGATACGCAGTATTTT
few	TRBV5-1	TRBJ2-5	TRBD2	CASSLGGRAEETQYF	TGCGCCAGCAGCTTGGGTGGGAGGGCGGAGGAGACCCAGTACTTC
few	TRBV30	TRBJ1-1	.	CAWSFGTEAFF	TGTGCCTGGAGTTTTGGAACTGAAGCTTTCTTT
.	TRBV11-2	TRBJ2-1	TRBD1	CASSPGTVYNEQFF	TGTGCCAGCAGCCCAGGGACAGTCTACAATGAGCAGTTCTTC
.	TRBV14	TRBJ1-1	.	CASSLRRGENTEAFF	TGTGCCAGCAGCCTAAGGAGAGGGGAGAACACTGAAGCTTTCTTT
.	TRBV27	TRBJ2-2	.	CASSPALRVTGELFF	TGTGCCAGCAGTCCCGCATTACGCGTCACCGGGGAGCTGTTTTTT
.	TRBV28	TRBJ2-7	.	CASSFFRDAAYEQYF	TGTGCCAGCAGTTTTTTTCGGGACGCAGCCTACGAGCAGTACTTC
once	TRBV9	TRBJ2-7	TRBD2	CASSPGGNAHYEQYF	TGTGCCAGCAGCCCCGGGGGGAACGCGCACTACGAGCAGTACTTC